Listed below are T cell receptor beta chains from one sample, sequenced in a study of blood T cell repertoires in COVID-19. The assay was immunoSEQ multiplex PCR, and TCRdb's table has in-frame clones only and misses some. This table has 150,000 to 200,000 clones, around 80% appearing once. Sample: PBMCs or T cells enriched from blood (not recorded which). The source is a man between 45 and 60 years old who had recovered from COVID-19. CDR3s include the opening cysteine and the closing phenylalanine or tryptophan. Each record gives: D gene, clone size, V gene, J gene, CDR3 DNA, CDR3 protein. The D gene is left open where the match is weak. Not every row has a clone size; where given, it reads once, few, many or a size class.

>-|-|TRBV5-1|TRBJ1-1
TGCGCCAGCAGCTTGAGTGGCACGAACACTGAAGCTTTCTTT
CASSLSGTNTEAFF
>-|-|TRBV4-1|TRBJ1-3
TGCGCCAGCAGCCAAGAGTTAACAGGTCGCTCTGGAAACACCATATATTTT
CASSQELTGRSGNTIYF
>TRBD1|few|TRBV27|TRBJ1-2
TGTGCCAGCAGTTTACAGGACAGGGGGGGCTATGGCTACACCTTC
CASSLQDRGGYGYTF
>-|-|TRBV9|TRBJ1-5
TGTGCCAGCAGCCCCGGGAATCAGCCCCAGCATTTT
CASSPGNQPQHF
>TRBD1|-|TRBV5-1|TRBJ2-5
TGCGCCAGCAGGGCGGGACAGGGCTTCCAAGAGACCCAGTACTTC
CASRAGQGFQETQYF
>-|-|TRBV18|TRBJ1-3
TGTGCCAGCTCACCTTTAGCAGCGGGCTCTGGAAACACCATATATTTT
CASSPLAAGSGNTIYF
>-|-|TRBV7-2|TRBJ1-5
TGTGCCAGCAGCTCCGGGACACCGAATCAGCCCCAGCATTTT
CASSSGTPNQPQHF
>-|few|TRBV5-1|TRBJ1-5
TGCGCCAGCAGCTTGGTCCCCGATCAGCCCCAGCATTTT
CASSLVPDQPQHF
>-|-|TRBV4-1|TRBJ2-7
TGCGCCAGCAGCCCAGACGGACAGACCTACGAGCAGTACTTC
CASSPDGQTYEQYF
>TRBD1|few|TRBV5-4|TRBJ1-1
TGTGCCAGCAGCGCCTCCGGGACAGGTTACACTGAAGCTTTCTTT
CASSASGTGYTEAFF
>TRBD1|-|TRBV7-8|TRBJ1-5
TGTGCCAGCAGCTTAGTGGCAGGGGGCATTCAGCCCCAGCATTTT
CASSLVAGGIQPQHF
>TRBD1|once|TRBV4-1|TRBJ2-7
TGCGCCAGCAGCCAAGTAGGGGGCGGGCAGTACTTC
CASSQVGGGQYF
>-|-|TRBV3-1/TRBV3-2|TRBJ2-3
TGTGCCAGCAGCCAAGGACGGGCAGATACGCAGTATTTT
CASSQGRADTQYF
>-|-|TRBV3-1/TRBV3-2|TRBJ1-3
TGTGCCAGCAGCATCCGTCCAGTCTCTGGAAACACCATATATTTT
CASSIRPVSGNTIYF
>-|-|TRBV30|TRBJ1-1
TGTGCCTGGAGGTACCTGGCGACAGGTGAAACTGAAGCTTTCTTT
CAWRYLATGETEAFF
>-|-|TRBV30|TRBJ1-5
TGTGCCTGGAGCGCCCAGGGGTTTGGTCAGCCCCAGCATTTT
CAWSAQGFGQPQHF
>-|-|TRBV15|TRBJ2-2
TGTGCCACCAGCAGAGGAGGGGGGGCCGGGGAGCTGTTTTTT
CATSRGGGAGELFF
>TRBD1|-|TRBV15|TRBJ1-2
TGTGCCACCAGCAGAGGGACAGGAACTAACTATGGCTACACCTTC
CATSRGTGTNYGYTF
>-|-|TRBV7-8|TRBJ1-1
TGTGCCAGCAGCGGGGCAGGGTCCCCTGAAGCTTTCTTT
CASSGAGSPEAFF
>TRBD2|-|TRBV24-1|TRBJ2-3
TGTGCCACCAGTGAGGGACTAGCGGGGGGGAATACGCAGTATTTT
CATSEGLAGGNTQYF
>-|-|TRBV11-2|TRBJ1-3
TGTGCCAGCAGCTTAGATCGGGTTTCTGGAAACACCATATATTTT
CASSLDRVSGNTIYF
>TRBD1|-|TRBV28|TRBJ1-1
TGTGCCAGCAGTCCCTTAACAGGGGACACTGAAGCTTTCTTT
CASSPLTGDTEAFF
>TRBD1|once|TRBV13|TRBJ1-1
TGTGCCAGCAGCTATACAGGGGGGAACACTGAAGCTTTCTTT
CASSYTGGNTEAFF
>TRBD2|few|TRBV27|TRBJ2-2
TGTGCCAGCAGTCCAGCTCGCACTAGCGGGGGGGCGATGTTCAGGGAGCTGTTTTTT
CASSPARTSGGAMFRELFF
>-|once|TRBV19|TRBJ1-1
TGTGCCAGTAGTATCAGGGGCCGGGACACTGAAGCTTTCTTT
CASSIRGRDTEAFF
>-|-|TRBV30|TRBJ1-1
TGTGCCTGGAGTGCGTCCAGGGCGGTCGCTTTCTTT
CAWSASRAVAFF
>-|-|TRBV23-1|TRBJ2-3
TGCGCCAGCAGTCAATACCGCGGGAGCACAGATACGCAGTATTTT
CASSQYRGSTDTQYF
>TRBD1|once|TRBV13|TRBJ1-4
TGTGCCAGCAGCTTAGTGCAGGGGGCGAATGAAAAACTGTTTTTT
CASSLVQGANEKLFF
>TRBD2|-|TRBV7-8|TRBJ2-1
TGTGCCAGCAGCATTCTGGTTTTAACTAGCGGGGGCCCTCCCTACAATGAGCAGTTCTTC
CASSILVLTSGGPPYNEQFF
>TRBD2|-|TRBV9|TRBJ2-1
TGTGCCAGCAGCGCGACTAGCCTTCCTAGCAATGAGCAGTTCTTC
CASSATSLPSNEQFF
>-|-|TRBV7-6|TRBJ1-1
TGTGCCAGCACCTCAGTCAGGGGTGGGTCTGAAGCTTTCTTT
CASTSVRGGSEAFF
>TRBD2|-|TRBV5-1|TRBJ2-1
TGCGCCAGCAGGGGACTAATCGGCGGGTACAATGAGCAGTTCTTC
CASRGLIGGYNEQFF
>TRBD1|-|TRBV2|TRBJ2-2
TGTGCCAGCAGCCAGGACAGGGGAGACACCGGGGAGCTGTTTTTT
CASSQDRGDTGELFF
>-|few|TRBV5-4|TRBJ1-2
TGTGCCAGCAGCTTCAACAGGGTGGGGTATGGCTACACCTTC
CASSFNRVGYGYTF
>-|-|TRBV29-1|TRBJ2-2
TGCAGCGTTGTCGGGGGCACCGGGGAGCTGTTTTTT
CSVVGGTGELFF
>-|-|TRBV19|TRBJ1-2
TGTGCCAGTAGTTTCCGTGCGGAGGGCTATGGCTACACCTTC
CASSFRAEGYGYTF
>-|-|TRBV6-5|TRBJ1-3
TGTGCCAGCAGGTCAACAGGTCTCGGAAACACCATATATTTT
CASRSTGLGNTIYF
>TRBD1|-|TRBV5-1|TRBJ1-2
TGCGCCAGCAGCCCGACAGGGGACTTCGGCTACACCTTC
CASSPTGDFGYTF
>-|once|TRBV18|TRBJ2-1
TGTGCCAGCTCACCGACTGCGAGTAGCTCCTACAATGAGCAGTTCTTC
CASSPTASSSYNEQFF
>-|-|TRBV10-2|TRBJ2-5
TGCGCCAGCAGTTCGACGGACAACCATTTCCAAGAGACCCAGTACTTC
CASSSTDNHFQETQYF
>TRBD1|-|TRBV19|TRBJ1-1
TGTGCCAGTAGAGCAGGGGGTCGGACTGAAGCTTTCTTT
CASRAGGRTEAFF
>TRBD1|-|TRBV18|TRBJ1-2
TGTGCCAGCTCACCACGGACAGGGGATCACTATGGCTACACCTTC
CASSPRTGDHYGYTF
>TRBD2|once|TRBV7-2|TRBJ2-5
TGTGCCACCAAGGACCGCTTAGCGGGGCTAAAAGAGACCCAGTACTTC
CATKDRLAGLKETQYF
>TRBD1|-|TRBV5-4|TRBJ2-2
TGTGCCAGCAGGGGACAGGGTAGCAACACCGGGGAGCTGTTTTTT
CASRGQGSNTGELFF
>TRBD1|-|TRBV2|TRBJ2-2
TGTGCCAGCAACCCGACAGGGATCGCCGGGGAGCTGTTTTTT
CASNPTGIAGELFF
>-|-|TRBV19|TRBJ1-3
TGTGCCAGTAGTACGACCATCAACGGAGGGATTGGAAACACCATATATTTT
CASSTTINGGIGNTIYF
>TRBD2|-|TRBV7-3|TRBJ2-2
TGTGCCAGCAGCCGACCCCCTACTAGCGGGGGGGCGGTCGGGGAGCTGTTTTTT
CASSRPPTSGGAVGELFF
>TRBD2|-|TRBV6-5|TRBJ2-5
TGTGCCAGCAGAATAGCGGGGGAGCTCCAAGAGACCCAGTACTTC
CASRIAGELQETQYF
>TRBD1|-|TRBV7-2|TRBJ1-2
TGTGCCAGCAGCTTAGTCTTGGTAACACAGGGGGCTAACTATGGCTACACCTTC
CASSLVLVTQGANYGYTF
>-|-|TRBV11-2|TRBJ1-5
TGTGCCAGCAGCCAGGACAGAAACAATCAGCCCCAGCATTTT
CASSQDRNNQPQHF
>-|-|TRBV25-1|TRBJ2-7
TGTGCCAGCAGTCGGGATACACGAAACGAGCAGTACTTC
CASSRDTRNEQYF
>TRBD1|-|TRBV5-1|TRBJ2-7
TGCGCCAGCAGCTTGGCGGGGACAGGGGGCTACGAGCAGTACTTC
CASSLAGTGGYEQYF
>-|-|TRBV18|TRBJ1-5
TGTGCCAGCTCACCACCGAACCAGGGAGGAAGCAATCAGCCCCAGCATTTT
CASSPPNQGGSNQPQHF
>-|-|TRBV5-1|TRBJ1-5
TGCGCCAGCAGCCCCGACAGTAATCAGCCCCAGCATTTT
CASSPDSNQPQHF
>-|-|TRBV7-9|TRBJ1-5
TGTGCCAGCAGCTTAGGAGGGACACAAAGCAATCAGCCCCAGCATTTT
CASSLGGTQSNQPQHF
>TRBD2|-|TRBV7-2|TRBJ2-4
TGTGCCAGCAGTCTAGACGGGACTAGCGGGGCAGCAAACATTCAGTACTTC
CASSLDGTSGAANIQYF
>TRBD1|once|TRBV6-5|TRBJ2-6
TGTGCCAGCACAAAACAGGGGGCTGGGGCCAACGTCCTGACTTTC
CASTKQGAGANVLTF
>-|-|TRBV10-3|TRBJ1-4
TGTGCCATCAGACAGGGACCAACTAATGAAAAACTGTTTTTT
CAIRQGPTNEKLFF
>-|-|TRBV2|TRBJ2-7
TGTGCCAGCAAGCCAATCCCCCCGGTAGGGGCCAGACCTTCCTACGAGCAGTACTTC
CASKPIPPVGARPSYEQYF
>-|-|TRBV5-6|TRBJ2-1
TGTGCCAGCAGCTTTCATATCCCAGGGGGGCTCAATGAGCAGTTCTTC
CASSFHIPGGLNEQFF